Below, 23 T cell receptor beta chains from the same sample are listed, as sequenced in a study of blood T cell repertoires in COVID-19. TCRdb's copy holds only in-frame clones and misses some; the assay was immunoSEQ multiplex PCR. This table has 80,000 to 90,000 clones, 87% appearing once. Sequencing used peripheral blood. The source of these receptors is a man between 60 and 75 years old with acute or convalescent COVID-19.

The chain is built from TRBV3-1 (or the pseudogene TRBV3-2) and TRBJ1-3; TRBD1 agrees at 9 bases. Unmatched junction bases numbered 10, after V lost 2 bases and J lost 2 bases. The V gene's germline CDR1 is LGHDT and CDR2 YNNKEL (reference sequence). CDR3 size: 18 residues. This CDR3 reads CASSQQSPGQGAGNTIYF. The CDR3 DNA reads TGTGCCAGCAGCCAACAGAGCCCGGGACAGGGCGCTGGAAACACCATATATTTT.

V and J are TRBV4-2 and TRBJ2-7; TRBD1 matches 9 bases. Trimming removed 0 bases from V and 3 bases from J; junction bases left unmatched: 6. This CDR3 has 16 residues. Germline CDR1 is LGHNA and CDR2 is YNFKEQ. CDR3 in DNA: TGTGCCAGCAGCCAAGATTGGGGACAGGGCCACTACGAGCAGTACTTC. As protein: CASSQDWGQGHYEQYF.

The chain uses TRBV6-1 and TRBJ2-7; D remains ambiguous. CDR1 MNHNS and CDR2 SASEGT come from the germline V gene. The CDR3 has 16 amino acids. The V gene lost 0 bases and the J gene lost 6 bases, with 18 bases spanning the gap. CDR3 amino acids: CASSEAGQEPFPEQYF. In DNA, the CDR3 is TGTGCCAGCAGTGAAGCTGGGCAGGAACCCTTCCCCGAGCAGTACTTC.

The chain carries TRBV13 and TRBJ1-5; possibly TRBD1 for D (5 bases). The CDR3 totals 14 residues. Germline V gene sequence: CDR1 PRHDT, CDR2 FYEKMQ (reference sequence). Trimming removed 4 bases from V and 3 bases from J, with 10 bases in between. In DNA form, the CDR3 reads TGTGCCAGCAGCTCGACAGAGGACAATCAGCCCCAGCATTTT. Translation: CASSSTEDNQPQHF.

This chain links TRBV30 with TRBJ1-5; D is undetermined. V gave up 0 bases and J gave up 3 bases, with 12 bases separating them. Per the germline V gene, CDR1 is GTSNPN and CDR2 is SVGIG (reference sequence). CDR3 size: 15 residues. The CDR3 coding sequence is TGTGCCTGGAGTGTATTCGGGAGCCCCAATCAGCCCCAGCATTTT. It codes for CAWSVFGSPNQPQHF.

CDR3 loop: CASSELGLHGYTF. CDR3 nucleotides: TGCGCCAGCAGTGAGTTGGGCCTCCATGGCTACACCTTC. The chain is built from TRBV10-2 and TRBJ1-2; D is uncertain. Trimming shortened V by 1 base and J by 6 bases, and 9 bases separated the two germline ends. Germline CDR1 is WSHSY and CDR2 is SAAADI. The CDR3 has 13 residues.

The CDR3 spells CASSEAPQGPHLYGRDQPQHF. CDR3 DNA sequence: TGTGCCAGCAGTGAAGCCCCACAGGGACCTCATCTATACGGGAGGGATCAGCCCCAGCATTTT. The chain carries TRBV6-1 and TRBJ1-5; tentative D call: TRBD1 (6 bases). CDR3 size: 21 residues. Trimming removed 0 bases from V and 5 bases from J, with 29 bases in between. Germline loops: CDR1 MNHNS, CDR2 SASEGT.

The rearrangement joins TRBV13 to TRBJ1-2; D not certain. The CDR3 totals 13 residues. V shed 5 bases and J shed 8 bases, with 15 bases lying between them. Germline CDR1 is PRHDT and CDR2 is FYEKMQ (reference sequence). The chain's CDR3 is CASSTTALSGYTF. As DNA, the CDR3 is TGTGCCAGCAGCACCACCGCGTTATCGGGCTACACCTTC.

V usage is TRBV19 and J usage is TRBJ1-2; TRBD1 aligns across 7 bases. The CDR3 loop spans 13 amino acids. Trimming at V came to 4 bases and at J to 8 bases, leaving 7 bases not matched to a gene. Germline values: CDR1 LNHDA, CDR2 SQIVND (reference sequence). The CDR3 protein is CASSSTGVEGYTF. The CDR3 coding sequence is TGTGCCAGTAGTAGCACAGGGGTGGAGGGCTACACCTTC.

The chain carries TRBV11-2 and TRBJ1-2; maybe TRBD1 (6 bases). The V gene lost 1 base and the J gene lost 7 bases, with 22 bases spanning the gap. Germline V gives CDR1 SGHAT, CDR2 FQNNGV. There are 17 residues in the CDR3. CDR3 protein: CASSLARGANPFGGYTF. The CDR3 DNA follows: TGTGCCAGCAGCTTAGCGCGGGGGGCGAACCCATTTGGTGGCTACACCTTC. Drawing the rest from reference TRBV11-2 and TRBJ1-2, the complete variable domain is EAGVAQSPRYKIIEKRQSVAFWCNPISGHATLYWYQQILGQGPKLLIQFQNNGVVDDSQLPKDRFSAERLKGVDSTLKIQPAKLEDSAVYLCASSLARGANPFGGYTFGSGTRLTVV.

The rearrangement joins TRBV2 to TRBJ2-7; the match to TRBD2 covers 9 bases. CDR1 SNHLY and CDR2 FYNNEI come from the germline V gene. CDR3 size: 15 residues. J lost 3 bases, V lost 5 bases, and 8 bases had no gene match. The CDR3: CASSFQRGENYEQYF. The CDR3 DNA reads TGTGCCAGCAGTTTCCAGCGGGGGGAGAACTACGAGCAGTACTTC.

This chain joins TRBV29-1 and TRBJ1-1; unclear D gene. The germline V and J ends were trimmed by 7 bases and 5 bases, with 20 bases remaining between them. CDR1 is SQVTM, CDR2 ANQGSEA, per germline. The CDR3 covers 14 residues. The CDR3 region has the DNA TGCAGCGGGACTGGACTGCCCGGCAGGACTGAAGCTTTCTTT. This codes for CSGTGLPGRTEAFF.

V and J are TRBV19 and TRBJ1-2, with TRBD1 matching 9 bases. Germline V lookup: CDR1 LNHDA, CDR2 SQIVND (reference sequence). CDR3 size: 15 residues. Losses at the gene ends were 5 bases for V and 0 bases for J; bases not matched to a gene: 4. The CDR3 sequence: CASSSRTGANYGYTF. The CDR3 nucleotides are TGTGCCAGTAGTTCCCGGACAGGGGCTAACTATGGCTACACCTTC.

V usage is TRBV18 and J usage is TRBJ1-5; no clear D. Germline loops: CDR1 KGHSH, CDR2 LQKENI. Trimming removed 6 bases from V and 7 bases from J, with 16 bases in between. This CDR3 contains 14 residues. CDR3 region: CASSPYGERQPQHF. In DNA form, the CDR3 reads TGTGCCAGCTCTCCATACGGGGAAAGACAGCCCCAGCATTTT.

This clone ranks as medium-sized (0.01 to 0.1%). The chain combines TRBV7-5 with TRBJ1-1. TRBV7-5 is designated a pseudogene. The CDR3 sequence is 13 residues long. CDR3 sequence: CARSERGGTEAFF. CDR3 DNA sequence: TGTGCCAGAAGCGAGAGGGGAGGGACTGAAGCTTTCTTT.

This sequence joins TRBV27 and TRBJ2-4; TRBD1 aligns across 9 bases. The ends lost 8 bases at V and 6 bases at J; junction bases unmatched: 8. The CDR3 is 14 residues long. The germline V gene has CDR1 MNHEY and CDR2 SMNVEV (reference sequence). CDR3 DNA: TGTGCCAGCGGGCCTACAGGGGGCGGAAACATTCAGTACTTC. This sequence encodes CASGPTGGGNIQYF.

This rearrangement joins TRBV3-1 (or the pseudogene TRBV3-2) to TRBJ1-2; D is perhaps TRBD1 (5 bases). V lost 3 bases and J lost 4, with 12 bases in between. The CDR3 consists of 14 residues. Germline V gene data show CDR1 as LGHDT and CDR2 as YNNKEL (reference sequence). The CDR3 DNA follows: TGTGCCAGCAGCCAGGCTCAGGGCACCTATGGCTACACCTTC. Its translation is CASSQAQGTYGYTF.

This chain uses TRBV7-2 with TRBJ1-5; 8 nucleotides line up with TRBD1. This CDR3 has 15 amino acids. Germline lookup yields CDR1 SGHTA and CDR2 FQGNSA. Trimming cost V 5 bases and J 3 bases; bases outside gene matches: 6. The DNA of the CDR3 is TGTGCCAGCAGCCAAAGGACAGGGACCAATCAGCCCCAGCATTTT. This translates into CASSQRTGTNQPQHF.

The chain has TRBV7-8 and TRBJ1-1, with D tentatively TRBD1 (6 bases). CDR1 and CDR2 (germline): SGHVS, FQNEAQ. V lost 6 bases, J lost 4 bases, and 15 bases lay in between. This CDR3 comprises 14 residues. For the CDR3, the DNA is TGTGCCAGCAGTGGGGGGGCGTGGGGCACTGAAGCTTTCTTT. This sequence encodes CASSGGAWGTEAFF.

The chain couples TRBV3-1 (or the pseudogene TRBV3-2) to TRBJ2-1, with 8 positions matching TRBD2. The ends lost 4 bases at V and 6 bases at J; junction bases unmatched: 8. CDR1 and CDR2 (germline): LGHDT, YNNKEL (reference sequence). The CDR3 has 15 amino acids. The CDR3 nucleotides are TGTGCCAGCAGCCCGGGGGGGCGAAGGCGCAATGAGCAGTTCTTC. It is translated as CASSPGGRRRNEQFF.

The V and J genes are TRBV11-2 and TRBJ2-7, with a possible D match to TRBD2 (6 bases). The CDR3 loop spans 13 amino acids. CDR1 SGHAT and CDR2 FQNNGV come from the germline V gene. The germline V and J ends were trimmed by 3 bases and 2 bases, with 8 bases remaining between them. CDR3 region: CASSFGGTYEQYF. CDR3 coding DNA: TGTGCCAGCAGCTTCGGCGGGACCTACGAGCAGTACTTC. The full variable domain, in which reference TRBV11-2 and TRBJ2-7 provide the parts outside the CDR3, is EAGVAQSPRYKIIEKRQSVAFWCNPISGHATLYWYQQILGQGPKLLIQFQNNGVVDDSQLPKDRFSAERLKGVDSTLKIQPAKLEDSAVYLCASSFGGTYEQYFGPGTRLTVT.

This chain joins TRBV18 and TRBJ2-7, with TRBD2 as a possible D gene (5 bases). V shed 3 bases and J shed 2 bases, with 11 bases lying between them. The CDR3 runs to 14 residues. Per the germline V gene, CDR1 is KGHSH and CDR2 is LQKENI. The CDR3 reads CASSPLGGPYEQYF. CDR3 in DNA: TGTGCCAGCTCACCTCTCGGAGGTCCCTACGAGCAGTACTTC. Drawing the rest from reference TRBV18 and TRBJ2-7, the complete variable domain is NAGVMQNPRHLVRRRGQEARLRCSPMKGHSHVYWYRQLPEEGLKFMVYLQKENIIDESGMPKERFSAEFPKEGPSILRIQQVVRGDSAAYFCASSPLGGPYEQYFGPGTRLTVT.

The V call is TRBV5-1, the J call TRBJ1-1; no firm D call. This CDR3 contains 12 residues. Trimming took off 1 base at V and 5 bases at J, with 6 bases between the two ends. CDR1 and CDR2 (germline): SGHRS, YFSETQ. CDR3 sequence reads: CASSLPGTEAFF. In DNA form, the CDR3 reads TGCGCCAGCAGCTTGCCCGGGACTGAAGCTTTCTTT.